The 27 T cell receptor beta chains listed next were all sequenced from one sample in a study of T cell responses to AZD1222 COVID-19 vaccine. Here immunoSEQ multiplex PCR was the method, and the copy in TCRdb shows in-frame clones only, minus some. The sample consists of nearly 95,000 clones, about 90% of them appearing once. Sequenced here: peripheral blood, sampled on day 0 of AZD1222 vaccination. These receptors were taken from an adult in good health.

This sequence joins TRBV27 and TRBJ2-3; 7 positions agree with TRBD2. Germline assignment: CDR1 MNHEY and CDR2 SMNVEV (reference sequence). The CDR3 is 16 residues long. With 2 bases clipped from V and 2 bases from J, the junction kept 7 bases outside the gene matches. Here the CDR3 DNA reads TGTGCCAGCAGTTTAAGGGGCGGGGGAAACACAGATACGCAGTATTTT. Protein sequence: CASSLRGGGNTDTQYF.

CDR3 sequence: CASSEARANYGYTF. CDR3 bases: TGTGCCAGCAGTGAAGCCAGGGCCAACTATGGCTACACCTTC. This sequence joins TRBV2 and TRBJ1-2; perhaps TRBD1 as D (5 bases). Trimming removed 0 bases from V and 2 bases from J, with 7 bases in between. CDR3 length: 14 residues. Germline V gene sequence: CDR1 SNHLY, CDR2 FYNNEI.

This clone was recorded a few times. V and J are TRBV7-9 and TRBJ1-1; a weak D match, TRBD1 (5 bases). In germline, CDR1 is SEHNR, CDR2 FQNEAQ (reference sequence). Trimming removed 6 bases from V and 1 base from J, with 9 bases in between. CDR3 length: 13 residues. CDR3 bases: TGTGCCAGCAGAGGGACGGGGAACACTGAAGCTTTCTTT. Its protein is CASRGTGNTEAFF.

The chain couples TRBV14 to TRBJ2-1; TRBD1 matches at 7 bases. V lost 4 bases to trimming and J lost 4 bases; unmatched junction nucleotides: 7. CDR3 length: 15 residues. Germline V gene lookup returns CDR1 SGHDN and CDR2 FVKESK. In nucleotides, the CDR3 is TGTGCCAGCAGCCCGGGACAGCTCAAATACAATGAGCAGTTCTTC. Translation: CASSPGQLKYNEQFF.

The chain combines TRBV6-2 or TRBV6-3 with TRBJ1-3; no clear D gene. CDR3 length equals 15 residues. V gave up 4 bases and J gave up 6 bases, with 16 bases separating them. Germline CDR1 and CDR2: MNHEY and SVGEGT. CDR3 amino acids: CASSSAPTVPNTIYF. The CDR3 DNA reads as TGTGCCAGCAGTTCGGCACCGACGGTCCCAAACACCATATATTTT.

The V and J genes are TRBV6-5 and TRBJ1-2; 11 bases map to TRBD1. The CDR3 is 14 residues long. Losses at the gene ends were 2 bases for V and 8 bases for J; bases not matched to a gene: 4. Germline lookup yields CDR1 MNHEY and CDR2 SVGAGI. CDR3 bases: TGTGCCAGCAGTTACCTGGGACAGGGGGGAGGCTACACCTTC. Protein product: CASSYLGQGGGYTF.

This chain links TRBV19 with TRBJ2-2, with D unclear. Germline CDR1 LNHDA, CDR2 SQIVND (reference sequence). The V end lost 4 bases, the J end lost 5 bases, and 17 bases lay between the germline ends. The CDR3 runs 16 residues. Written as DNA, the CDR3 is TGTGCCAGTAGTACAATACTACTCGCACTGACCGGGGAGCTGTTTTTT. It encodes CASSTILLALTGELFF.

The CDR3 spells CASSLAKTSYEQYF. In nucleotides, the CDR3 is TGTGCCAGCAGCTTAGCGAAAACCTCCTACGAGCAGTACTTC. V gene TRBV7-8 combines with J gene TRBJ2-7; D is unresolved. The V end was cut by 0 bases, the J end by 0 bases, with 6 bases between. Germline-derived CDR1 and CDR2 are SGHVS and FQNEAQ. The CDR3 is 14 amino acids.

CDR3 bases: TGCAGCGTGATGCGACAGGGGGCGCGTCTTGGAGGCTACACCTTC. It specifies CSVMRQGARLGGYTF. J is TRBJ1-2 and V is TRBV29-1; 10 bases align to TRBD1. Germline CDR1 and CDR2: SQVTM and ANQGSEA. The CDR3 sequence is 15 residues long. V was pared by 6 bases and J by 8 bases, with 15 bases of the junction left unmatched.

The J gene is TRBJ1-3, the V gene TRBV6-5; the match to TRBD1 covers 8 bases. Per the germline V gene, CDR1 is MNHEY and CDR2 is SVGAGI. This CDR3 contains 13 residues. V lost 6 bases and J lost 9; bases outside the gene matches: 7. The CDR3 spells CASSQGAGGTIYF. The CDR3 region has the DNA TGTGCCAGCAGCCAGGGGGCTGGGGGCACCATATATTTT.

The chain uses TRBV23-1 and TRBJ1-3, with 9 positions matching TRBD1. TRBV23-1 counts as an open reading frame of uncertain function. The CDR3 loop spans 13 amino acids. Unmatched junction bases numbered 8, after V lost 10 bases and J lost 7 bases. CDR3 nucleotide sequence: TGCGCCACCCGGTGGGACAGGGATAACACCATATATTTT. Protein sequence: CATRWDRDNTIYF.

In its sample, this clone was seen once. This chain links TRBV7-8 with TRBJ1-5, with a weak D call TRBD1 (5 bases). In germline, CDR1 is SGHVS, CDR2 FQNEAQ. Trimming took 4 bases from V and 6 from J, leaving 16 bases between them. This CDR3 has 15 amino acids. CDR3 sequence reads: CASSSQGPYSQPQHF. The CDR3 nucleotides are TGTGCCAGCAGCTCCCAGGGCCCCTATAGTCAGCCCCAGCATTTT.

The chain carries TRBV4-2 and TRBJ2-7; D is uncertain. V was pared by 5 bases and J by 3 bases, with 5 bases between. This CDR3 is 11 amino acids long. Germline V gives CDR1 LGHNA, CDR2 YNFKEQ. The CDR3 region is CASSDNYEQYF. CDR3 sequence (DNA): TGTGCCAGCAGCGACAACTACGAGCAGTACTTC.

This clone came up a few times. This chain links TRBV9 with TRBJ1-2; no clear D. The V gene lost 2 bases and the J gene lost 3 bases, with 14 bases spanning the gap. Germline V CDR1 and CDR2: SGDLS, YYNGEE. The CDR3 contains 15 residues. The CDR3 coding sequence is TGTGCCAGCAGCGTTGGTGGGGATCTTCACTATGGCTACACCTTC. It encodes CASSVGGDLHYGYTF.

This clone was seen only once. The CDR3 DNA reads as TGTGCCAGCAGCTGGAGCCAGACAGACTCCTATGGCTACACCTTC. Its protein is CASSWSQTDSYGYTF. The chain employs TRBV7-6 and TRBJ1-2, with D perhaps matching TRBD1 (5 bases). Trimming cost V 4 bases and J 4 bases, with 16 bases left between them. This CDR3 spans 15 amino acids. The germline V gene has CDR1 SGHVS and CDR2 FNYEAQ.

This chain joins TRBV5-4 and TRBJ2-3; TRBD2 matches at 9 bases. The CDR3 totals 17 residues. V lost 4 bases, J lost 6 bases, and 15 bases stayed unmatched. Germline V gene lookup returns CDR1 SGHNT and CDR2 YYREEE (reference sequence). The CDR3 spells CASSPVGTSFSRDTQYF. The CDR3 DNA sequence: TGTGCCAGCAGCCCAGTCGGGACTAGCTTTTCTCGCGATACGCAGTATTTT.

J is TRBJ2-3 and V is TRBV9, with TRBD2 matching over 10 bases. The CDR3 has 15 residues. Germline CDR1 reads SGDLS; CDR2 reads YYNGEE. J was trimmed by 1 base and V by 6 bases; bases with no gene match: 5. For the CDR3, the DNA is TGTGCCAGCAAACCTAGCGGGGGAGGCACAGATACGCAGTATTTT. This encodes CASKPSGGGTDTQYF. The whole variable domain, remainder taken from reference TRBV9 and TRBJ2-3, is DSGVTQTPKHLITATGQRVTLRCSPRSGDLSVYWYQQSLDQGLQFLIQYYNGEERAKGNILERFSAQQFPDLHSELNLSSLELGDSALYFCASKPSGGGTDTQYFGPGTRLTVL.

The chain carries TRBV30 and TRBJ1-5; 7 bases line up with TRBD1. V lost 3 bases to trimming and J lost 7 bases; unmatched junction nucleotides: 12. The CDR3 has 15 amino acids. Germline V gives CDR1 GTSNPN, CDR2 SVGIG (reference sequence). CDR3 amino acids: CAWRATGPTGQPQHF. CDR3 DNA sequence: TGTGCCTGGAGGGCGACAGGGCCAACGGGACAGCCCCAGCATTTT.

The chain combines TRBV5-1 with TRBJ2-5; D might be TRBD1 or TRBD2, each matching 5 bases. Germline CDR1 reads SGHRS; CDR2 reads YFSETQ. Deletions cut 5 bases from V and 0 bases from J, with 14 bases between. CDR3 size: 15 residues. The CDR3 protein is CASSPGLQYQETQYF. CDR3 sequence (DNA): TGCGCCAGCAGTCCGGGGCTACAGTACCAAGAGACCCAGTACTTC.

About this clone: One end of the junction does not line up with germline, which may come from a read error. The chain is built from TRBV29-1 and TRBJ1-2; D is unclear. The CDR3 extends over 8 amino acids. CDR1 is SQVTM and CDR2 is ANQGSEA in the germline V gene. This chain's CDR3 is CSVEVGSF. CDR3 nucleotides: TGCAGCGTTGAAGTGGGGAGCTTC.

Only one count was recorded for this clone. The J gene is TRBJ1-1, the V gene TRBV6-5, with D possibly matching TRBD1 (5 bases). V lost 2 bases to trimming and J lost 2 bases, with 12 bases between them. The V gene's germline CDR1 is MNHEY and CDR2 SVGAGI. This CDR3 spans 15 amino acids. CDR3 region: CASSYDRGSNTEAFF. The CDR3 nucleotides read TGTGCCAGCAGTTACGATCGGGGGAGTAACACTGAAGCTTTCTTT.

V usage is TRBV6-5 and J usage is TRBJ2-2; D may be TRBD1 (6 bases). This CDR3 is 15 amino acids long. The V and J ends lost 7 bases and 3 bases respectively, with 15 bases between them. The germline V gene encodes CDR1 MNHEY and CDR2 SVGAGI. Here the CDR3 DNA reads TGTGCCAGCACCTCCCAGGGGAGACACACCGGGGAGCTGTTTTTT. This sequence encodes CASTSQGRHTGELFF.

V usage is TRBV3-1 (or the pseudogene TRBV3-2) and J usage is TRBJ2-3; D remains ambiguous. There are 16 residues in the CDR3. V was clipped by 0 bases and J by 2 bases, with 12 bases between them. Per the germline V gene, CDR1 is LGHDT and CDR2 is YNNKEL (reference sequence). In DNA form, the CDR3 reads TGTGCCAGCAGCCAAGATCCGCCGACCGTCACAGATACGCAGTATTTT. It encodes CASSQDPPTVTDTQYF.

The chain joins TRBV15 to TRBJ2-5, with D possibly being TRBD2 (7 bases). The CDR3 has 15 residues. CDR1 is LNHNV and CDR2 is YYDKDF in the germline V gene (reference sequence). V lost 6 bases to trimming and J lost 5 bases, with 19 bases between them. The CDR3 loop is CATSPRGGAGETQYF. CDR3 coding DNA: TGTGCCACCAGTCCAAGGGGGGGCGCAGGGGAGACCCAGTACTTC.

The gene calls are TRBV7-2 and TRBJ1-1; perhaps TRBD1 as D (5 bases). V lost 5 bases and J lost 4, with 11 bases in between. Germline CDR1 and CDR2: SGHTA and FQGNSA. The CDR3 has 13 residues. For the CDR3, the DNA is TGTGCCAGCAGCCCCGGGAGGGGCACTGAAGCTTTCTTT. It translates to CASSPGRGTEAFF.

This chain joins TRBV11-2 and TRBJ1-2; D not resolved. Germline V lookup: CDR1 SGHAT, CDR2 FQNNGV. The germline V and J ends were trimmed by 1 base and 3 bases, with 12 bases remaining between them. CDR3 length: 15 residues. CDR3 in amino acids: CASSLVPDPDYGYTF. The CDR3 DNA sequence: TGTGCCAGCAGCTTAGTCCCGGACCCTGACTATGGCTACACCTTC.

The rearrangement joins TRBV19 to TRBJ1-1; no clear D. The germline V gene has CDR1 LNHDA and CDR2 SQIVND (reference sequence). The germline V and J ends were trimmed by 5 bases and 6 bases, with 13 bases remaining between them. The CDR3 is 13 amino acids. CDR3 nucleotide sequence: TGTGCCAGTAGTCGTGGGTTAATGCCTGAAGCTTTCTTT. Its translation is CASSRGLMPEAFF.